These 30 T cell receptor beta chains share one sample of origin, sequenced in a study of blood T cell repertoires in COVID-19. The table came from immunoSEQ multiplex PCR; TCRdb's copy has only in-frame clones and leaves some out. The sample has about 53,000 clones, around nine tenths seen once. Sequencing was performed on peripheral blood. The receptors stem from a man aged 45-65 years with acute or convalescent COVID-19.

The rearrangement uses TRBV5-6 and TRBJ2-1, with 12 bases fitting TRBD2. The CDR3 extends over 17 amino acids. The V gene end was trimmed by 0 bases and the J gene end by 9 bases; junction bases not matched to a gene: 10. Germline V gene data show CDR1 as SGHDT and CDR2 as YYEEEE. CDR3 amino acids: CASSLDASGRAQGEQFF. The CDR3 nucleotides are TGTGCCAGCAGCTTGGACGCTAGCGGGAGGGCCCAGGGTGAGCAGTTCTTC.

The V call is TRBV7-2, the J call TRBJ1-2; D is perhaps TRBD1 (5 bases). The germline V gene has CDR1 SGHTA and CDR2 FQGNSA. CDR3 length equals 14 residues. V lost 1 base, J lost 4 bases, and 10 bases lay in between. The CDR3 reads CASSLGGQGYGYTF. CDR3 sequence (DNA): TGTGCCAGCAGCTTAGGTGGGCAGGGCTATGGCTACACCTTC.

This rearrangement joins TRBV18 to TRBJ1-4, with 8 nucleotides matching TRBD1. Germline V gives CDR1 KGHSH, CDR2 LQKENI. The CDR3 is 15 residues long. With V trimmed by 2 bases and J by 8 bases, 7 bases remained unmatched. The CDR3 loop reads CASSPGTGLKEKLFF. In nucleotides, the CDR3 is TGTGCCAGCTCACCAGGGACAGGTCTTAAGGAAAAACTGTTTTTT.

This clone came up a few times. The chain links TRBV6-1 to TRBJ1-2, with D uncertain. V lost 1 base and J lost 1, with 10 bases in between. CDR1 is MNHNS, CDR2 SASEGT, per germline. CDR3 length: 15 residues. CDR3 nucleotide sequence: TGTGCCAGCAGTGAAGAAGGAGGTGTTAACTATGGCTACACCTTC. This translates into CASSEEGGVNYGYTF.

The chain links TRBV30 to TRBJ1-3; D is unresolved. The V and J ends lost 2 bases and 4 bases respectively, with 3 bases between them. Germline loops: CDR1 GTSNPN, CDR2 SVGIG (reference sequence). The CDR3 runs 11 residues. Written as DNA, the CDR3 is TGTGCCTGGAGTCCAGGAAACACCATATATTTT. Its protein is CAWSPGNTIYF.

The rearrangement links TRBV16 to TRBJ2-5; 9 nucleotides match TRBD1. Germline trimming cut 0 bases from V and 5 bases from J; bases unmatched to any gene: 7. The CDR3 contains 16 residues. CDR1 is KGHSY, CDR2 FQNENV, per germline. The CDR3 DNA reads as TGTGCCAGCAGCCAATCTGGGACAGGGAACACGGAGACCCAGTACTTC. This encodes CASSQSGTGNTETQYF.

J is TRBJ2-7 and V is TRBV4-1, with 8 bases fitting TRBD1. V shed 0 bases, J shed 7 bases, and the junction held 11 bases outside the gene matches. Germline V CDR1 and CDR2: MGHRA, YSYEKL. The CDR3 is made up of 16 amino acids. This CDR3 is CASSQDLTGVMGEQYF. The CDR3 coding sequence is TGCGCCAGCAGCCAAGATCTGACAGGGGTGATGGGGGAGCAGTACTTC.

The CDR3 protein is CASSKKPGQSSGNTIYF. The CDR3 DNA follows: TGTGCCAGCAGCAAAAAACCGGGACAATCCTCTGGAAACACCATATATTTT. This sequence joins TRBV21-1 and TRBJ1-3; no check of the table's D call, TRBD1, against the DNA was made. TRBV21-1 counts as a pseudogene. There are 17 residues in the CDR3.

The chain uses TRBV7-3 and TRBJ1-1; D perhaps matches TRBD1 (5 bases). With 5 bases removed from V and 4 bases from J, the gap between germline ends came to 17 bases. The CDR3 loop spans 15 amino acids. Germline V lookup: CDR1 SGHTA, CDR2 FQGTGA. The CDR3 region has the DNA TGTGCCAGCAGCCCAACCCGGGACTCATTCACTGAAGCTTTCTTT. As protein: CASSPTRDSFTEAFF.

The chain is built from TRBV15 and TRBJ1-2, with D perhaps matching TRBD1 (5 bases). V was pared by 7 bases and J by 6 bases, with 18 bases between. This CDR3 contains 14 residues. Looked up from germline, CDR1 is LNHNV and CDR2 is YYDKDF (reference sequence). CDR3 loop: CATNDLRGFDGYTF. The CDR3 region has the DNA TGTGCCACCAACGACCTAAGGGGTTTTGATGGCTACACCTTC.

This clone was counted a few times. The chain couples TRBV29-1 to TRBJ1-2; D possibly corresponds to TRBD1 (6 bases). This CDR3 is built from 13 residues. Trimming removed 5 bases from V and 4 bases from J, with 14 bases in between. Germline-derived CDR1 and CDR2 are SQVTM and ANQGSEA. In DNA form, the CDR3 reads TGCAGCGTTCTGGACAGCCTTTCCTATGGCTACACCTTC. Residues: CSVLDSLSYGYTF.

The chain recombines TRBV7-8 with TRBJ1-6, with 8 bases lining up with TRBD1. After removal of 3 bases from V and 7 bases from J, the junction contained 2 bases not matched to a gene. The CDR3 is made up of 14 amino acids. Germline V gene data show CDR1 as SGHVS and CDR2 as FQNEAQ. The CDR3 DNA reads as TGTGCCAGCAGCTTCCGGACAGGGAATTCACCCCTCCACTTT. This translates into CASSFRTGNSPLHF.

The V and J genes are TRBV6-5 and TRBJ1-2, with 8 positions matching TRBD1. J lost 6 bases, V lost 7 bases, and 10 bases had no gene match. Germline V gives CDR1 MNHEY, CDR2 SVGAGI. The length of the CDR3 is 14 residues. CDR3 coding DNA: TGTGCCAGCATGAATCTGGACAGGGAAAATGGCTACACCTTC. Protein sequence: CASMNLDRENGYTF.

The count of this clone is one. The chain combines TRBV9 with TRBJ1-5, with TRBD1 matching over 10 bases. J lost 2 bases, V lost 3 bases, and 2 bases had no gene match. Germline values: CDR1 SGDLS, CDR2 YYNGEE. The CDR3 totals 15 residues. CDR3 sequence (DNA): TGTGCCAGCAGCGCCGGGACAGGGGGCAATCAGCCCCAGCATTTT. It translates to CASSAGTGGNQPQHF.

The chain combines TRBV5-4 with TRBJ2-5; no clear D. The CDR3 is 13 amino acids. V was clipped by 0 bases and J by 9 bases, with 12 bases between them. Germline-derived CDR1 and CDR2 are SGHNT and YYREEE (reference sequence). CDR3 DNA: TGTGCCAGCAGCTTGGCGGTATTCGAGGCCCAGTACTTC. Protein product: CASSLAVFEAQYF.

The CDR3 DNA reads as TGTGCCAGCAGCCCCCTAGCGTCGAACACCGGGGAGCTGTTTTTT. This sequence encodes CASSPLASNTGELFF. The rearrangement joins TRBV11-2 to TRBJ2-2, with D possibly TRBD2 on 6 matching bases. The CDR3 runs 15 residues. V dropped 5 bases and J dropped 0 bases, with 10 bases sitting between them. The germline V gene has CDR1 SGHAT and CDR2 FQNNGV.

Of note for this clone: The junction departs from the called germline gene at one end, perhaps through a read error. V gene TRBV3-1 (or the pseudogene TRBV3-2) combines with J gene TRBJ2-1; possible D gene TRBD2, 6 bases. The CDR3 runs to 14 residues. The germline CDR1 and CDR2 sequences are LGHDT and YNNKEL (reference sequence). Here the CDR3 DNA reads TGTGCCAGCAGCCAAGATACATCGAGCGGGCAGTGGATCTTC. It yields the protein CASSQDTSSGQWIF.

This chain uses TRBV10-3 with TRBJ1-2; 9 positions match TRBD1. With V trimmed by 3 bases and J by 7 bases, 9 bases remained unmatched. The CDR3 contains 15 residues. Germline V gene sequence: CDR1 ENHRY, CDR2 SYGVKD. CDR3 residues: CAISEGPGQGGGYTF. CDR3 coding DNA: TGTGCCATCAGTGAAGGGCCGGGACAGGGAGGTGGCTACACCTTC.

This clone has just a few counts. The chain has TRBV12-3 or TRBV12-4 and TRBJ1-2; 8 nucleotides match TRBD1. This CDR3 is 12 amino acids long. J gave up 4 bases and V 6 bases, and 1 base lay outside the gene matches. The CDR3 DNA follows: TGTGCCAGCAGAGACAGGGGCTATGGCTACACCTTC. This sequence encodes CASRDRGYGYTF.

V usage is TRBV9 and J usage is TRBJ1-1, with D tentatively TRBD1 (6 bases). This CDR3 has 13 amino acids. Germline V gene lookup returns CDR1 SGDLS and CDR2 YYNGEE. Trimming took 3 bases from V and 2 from J, leaving 8 bases between them. CDR3 nucleotides: TGTGCCAGCAGCGAACAGGGAAACACTGAAGCTTTCTTT. As protein: CASSEQGNTEAFF.

The chain carries TRBV6-5 and TRBJ2-5, with D perhaps TRBD1 (6 bases). V lost 2 bases, J lost 2 bases, and 9 bases lay in between. The CDR3 is 14 amino acids. CDR1 MNHEY and CDR2 SVGAGI come from the germline V gene. Here the CDR3 reads CASSYGGRQETQYF. CDR3 nucleotide sequence: TGTGCCAGCAGTTACGGGGGCAGGCAAGAGACCCAGTACTTC.

V gene TRBV28 combines with J gene TRBJ1-1, with a tentative D call TRBD1 (5 bases). There are 13 residues in the CDR3. Germline CDR1 MDHEN, CDR2 SYDVKM. Trimming took off 11 bases at V and 4 bases at J, with 17 bases between the two ends. As DNA, the CDR3 is TGTGCCGCCGTATGGGGGGTTGGCACTGAAGCTTTCTTT. Translated: CAAVWGVGTEAFF.

The V gene is TRBV28, the J gene TRBJ2-5; 10 bases align to TRBD2. V gave up 4 bases and J gave up 4 bases; unmatched junction bases: 6. The CDR3 is made up of 15 amino acids. CDR1 MDHEN and CDR2 SYDVKM come from the germline V gene. CDR3 nucleotide sequence: TGTGCCAGCAGTTCCCTACTAGCGGGATCAGAGACCCAGTACTTC. Translated: CASSSLLAGSETQYF.

The V and J genes are TRBV6-5 and TRBJ1-2; D not certain. The CDR3 length is 16 residues. Germline CDR1 MNHEY, CDR2 SVGAGI. V was pared by 1 base and J by 5 bases, with 17 bases between. CDR3 protein: CASSYYLPQTNYGYTF. The CDR3 region has the DNA TGTGCCAGCAGTTACTATTTGCCACAGACGAATTATGGCTACACCTTC.

This chain uses TRBV28 with TRBJ1-4, with TRBD1 matching 8 bases. The ends lost 3 bases at V and 12 bases at J; junction bases unmatched: 3. The V gene's germline CDR1 is MDHEN and CDR2 SYDVKM. This CDR3 contains 12 residues. CDR3 nucleotides: TGTGCCAGCAGTTTCGGGGACAGGCAACTGTTTTTT. As protein: CASSFGDRQLFF.

The J gene is TRBJ1-2, the V gene TRBV20-1; 8 nucleotides agree with TRBD1. This CDR3 has 14 residues. Germline V CDR1 and CDR2: DFQATT, SNEGSKA (reference sequence). The V and J ends lost 3 bases and 4 bases, in that order; junction bases with no gene match: 7. CDR3 bases: TGCAGTGCTAGTCGTGCAGGGGGCTCCTATGGCTACACCTTC. Translation: CSASRAGGSYGYTF.

The gene calls are TRBV3-1 (or the pseudogene TRBV3-2) and TRBJ1-1, with a possible D match to TRBD1 (5 bases). Germline CDR1 reads LGHDT; CDR2 reads YNNKEL (reference sequence). This CDR3 region has 12 residues. With 2 bases removed from V and 10 bases from J, the gap between germline ends came to 11 bases. The CDR3 region is CASSQWGGGAFF. The CDR3 DNA reads TGTGCCAGCAGCCAATGGGGGGGAGGAGCTTTCTTT.

This clone was observed a few times. This sequence joins TRBV5-1 and TRBJ1-4, with a possible D match to TRBD1 (5 bases). Looked up from germline, CDR1 is SGHRS and CDR2 is YFSETQ. The CDR3 covers 14 residues. Trimming pared 4 bases from V and 5 bases from J, leaving 12 bases between. CDR3 coding DNA: TGCGCCAGCAGCCCAACAGGTACCAATGAAAAACTGTTTTTT. This sequence encodes CASSPTGTNEKLFF.

The chain couples TRBV5-1 to TRBJ2-3, with TRBD2 as a possible D gene (6 bases). V dropped 4 bases and J dropped 6 bases, with 15 bases sitting between them. The CDR3 extends over 14 amino acids. Germline CDR1 and CDR2: SGHRS and YFSETQ. The CDR3 loop reads CASSPGTGGDTQYF. The DNA for the CDR3 is TGCGCCAGCAGCCCTGGGACTGGAGGGGATACGCAGTATTTT.

This clone occurred a few times. The chain has TRBV18 and TRBJ2-7; D unresolved. The CDR3 covers 13 residues. CDR1 and CDR2 from the germline V gene are KGHSH and LQKENI. V shed 6 bases and J shed 0 bases, with 9 bases lying between them. Written as DNA, the CDR3 is TGTGCCAGCTCGGAGCTTAACTCCTACGAGCAGTACTTC. Protein sequence: CASSELNSYEQYF. The full variable domain, in which reference TRBV18 and TRBJ2-7 provide the parts outside the CDR3, is NAGVMQNPRHLVRRRGQEARLRCSPMKGHSHVYWYRQLPEEGLKFMVYLQKENIIDESGMPKERFSAEFPKEGPSILRIQQVVRGDSAAYFCASSELNSYEQYFGPGTRLTVT.